The clone carrying this T cell receptor (beta chain) was recorded once. Its antigen is still unknown. Terminally differentiated effector memory CD45RA+ cells were excluded by CCR7 positive selection of CD45RO-negative cells. The CDR3 covers 14 residues. Per germline, CDR1 SEHNR and CDR2 FQNEAQ (reference sequence). V was trimmed by 3 bases and J by 2 bases, leaving 11 bases between them. Profiling relied on immunoSEQ multiplex PCR, and the TCRdb table lists in-frame clones only, not all of them. The table has about 1,900,000 clones, around 96% seen once. The record originates from a study of shared clonotypes between healthy human individuals. Study-wide findings and caveats: With four donors compared, approximately 5% of naive CD4 clonotypes were shared. Blood was the sole source, and tissue repertoires probably differ. Memory subsets had estimated richness that was generally smaller than that of naive subsets.

Sequenced: naive CD8+ T cells sorted from blood. This receptor was identified in a man aged 18 to 35 in good health. This chain joins TRBV7-9 and TRBJ2-7; D is ambiguous. CDR3 in amino acids: CASSFAQNPYEQYF. The CDR3 nucleotides are TGTGCCAGCAGCTTCGCGCAAAATCCCTACGAGCAGTACTTC.